This paragraph reports one T cell receptor beta chain. This specimen comes from a study of blood T cell repertoires in COVID-19. Study overall: Specimens from acute and convalescent COVID-19 originated in the United States, Italy and Spain. From T cells, B-cell-depleted T cells, or PBMCs came the material, which was cDNA or gDNA.

Authors' methods: Amplifying reference gene primers gave estimates of nucleated cell counts. Sequenced by immunoSEQ multiplex PCR; TCRdb stores in-frame clones only, minus some. The V and J calls and the clone size are those of that table, but D and trimming were determined from the DNA. The table lists 150,000 to 200,000 clones, around three quarters of them singletons. CDR1 KGHSH and CDR2 LQKENI come from the germline V gene. V was shortened by 3 bases and J by 4 bases, with 17 bases between the two germline ends. This CDR3 has 16 residues. This receptor was taken from a man aged 55 to 70 with active or convalescent COVID-19. The sequencing input was peripheral blood. This rearrangement joins TRBV18 to TRBJ2-3; tentative D call: TRBD2 (5 bases). The CDR3 loop is CASSPITEVEADTQYF. The CDR3 DNA sequence: TGTGCCAGCTCACCGATCACCGAGGTGGAGGCAGATACGCAGTATTTT.